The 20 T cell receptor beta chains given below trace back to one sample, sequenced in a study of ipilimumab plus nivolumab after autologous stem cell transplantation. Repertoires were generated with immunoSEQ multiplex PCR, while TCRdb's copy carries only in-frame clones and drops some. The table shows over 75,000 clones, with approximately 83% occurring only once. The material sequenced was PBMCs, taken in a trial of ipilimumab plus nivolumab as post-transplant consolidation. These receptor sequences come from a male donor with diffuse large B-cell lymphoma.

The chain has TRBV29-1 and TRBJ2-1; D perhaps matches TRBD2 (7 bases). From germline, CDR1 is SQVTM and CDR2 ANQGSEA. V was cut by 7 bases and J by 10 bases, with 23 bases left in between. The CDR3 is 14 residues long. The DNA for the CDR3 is TGCAGCGCCTCTCCGGGGGGCCAAGGAAAAGAGCAGTTCTTC. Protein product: CSASPGGQGKEQFF.

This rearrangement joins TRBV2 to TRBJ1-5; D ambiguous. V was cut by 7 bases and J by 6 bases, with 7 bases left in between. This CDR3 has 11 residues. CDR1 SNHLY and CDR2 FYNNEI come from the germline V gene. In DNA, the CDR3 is TGTGCCAGCAAGAGGACTCAGCCCCAGCATTTT. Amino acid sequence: CASKRTQPQHF.

This CDR3 is CASSSSGGPGDTQYF. CDR3 nucleotide sequence: TGCGCCAGCAGCTCAAGCGGGGGGCCCGGGGATACGCAGTATTTT. The chain uses TRBV5-1 and TRBJ2-3; the match to TRBD2 covers 9 bases. Germline V gene lookup returns CDR1 SGHRS and CDR2 YFSETQ. V dropped 3 bases and J dropped 6; count of bases not matched to a gene: 8. The length of the CDR3 is 15 residues. The full variable domain, with the rest looked up from reference TRBV5-1 and TRBJ2-3, is KAGVTQTPRYLIKTRGQQVTLSCSPISGHRSVSWYQQTPGQGLQFLFEYFSETQRNKGNFPGRFSGRQFSNSRSEMNVSTLELGDSALYLCASSSSGGPGDTQYFGPGTRLTVL.

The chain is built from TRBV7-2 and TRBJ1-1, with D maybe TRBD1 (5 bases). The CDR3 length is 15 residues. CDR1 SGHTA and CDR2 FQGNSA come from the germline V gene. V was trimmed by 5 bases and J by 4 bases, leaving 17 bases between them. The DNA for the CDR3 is TGTGCCAGCAGCCCCCGGGGGAGGGTTGTCACTGAAGCTTTCTTT. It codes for CASSPRGRVVTEAFF.

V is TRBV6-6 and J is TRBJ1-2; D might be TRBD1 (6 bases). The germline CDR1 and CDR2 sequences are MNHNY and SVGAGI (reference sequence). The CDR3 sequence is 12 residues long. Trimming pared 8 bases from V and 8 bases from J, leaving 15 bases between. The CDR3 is CASSSGDRGYTF. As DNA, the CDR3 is TGTGCCAGCTCCTCAGGGGATAGAGGCTACACCTTC.

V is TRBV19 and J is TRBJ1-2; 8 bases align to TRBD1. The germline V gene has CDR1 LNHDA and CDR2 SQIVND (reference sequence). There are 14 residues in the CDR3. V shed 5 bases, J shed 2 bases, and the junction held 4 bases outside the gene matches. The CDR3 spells CASSPDRANYGYTF. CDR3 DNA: TGTGCCAGTAGTCCGGACAGGGCAAACTATGGCTACACCTTC.

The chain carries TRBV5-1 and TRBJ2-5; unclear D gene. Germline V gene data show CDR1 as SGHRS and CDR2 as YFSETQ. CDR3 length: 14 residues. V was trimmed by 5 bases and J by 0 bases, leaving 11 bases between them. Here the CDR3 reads CASRPGSNQETQYF. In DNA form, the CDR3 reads TGCGCCAGCAGGCCCGGGTCTAACCAAGAGACCCAGTACTTC.

The CDR3 region is CATSRDQSAGQDEQYF. In DNA, the CDR3 is TGTGCCACCAGCAGAGATCAATCGGCAGGGCAGGACGAGCAGTACTTC. V and J are TRBV15 and TRBJ2-7, with D possibly matching TRBD1 (5 bases). Trimming removed 0 bases at V and 5 bases at J, with 17 bases between. CDR3 size: 16 residues. CDR1 is LNHNV, CDR2 YYDKDF, per germline (reference sequence).

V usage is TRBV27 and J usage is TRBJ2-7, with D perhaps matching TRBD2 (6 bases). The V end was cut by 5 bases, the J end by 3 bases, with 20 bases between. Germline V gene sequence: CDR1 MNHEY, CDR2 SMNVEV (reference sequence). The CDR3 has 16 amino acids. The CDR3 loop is CASSPSAGGINYEQYF. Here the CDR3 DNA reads TGTGCCAGCAGTCCCTCAGCGGGTGGGATAAACTACGAGCAGTACTTC.

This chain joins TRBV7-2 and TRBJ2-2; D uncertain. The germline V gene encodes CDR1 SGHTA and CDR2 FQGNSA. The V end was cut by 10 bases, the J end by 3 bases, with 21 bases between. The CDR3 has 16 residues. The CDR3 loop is CAILRSRALDTGELFF. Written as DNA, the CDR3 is TGTGCCATCCTTAGGTCCCGGGCCTTAGACACCGGGGAGCTGTTTTTT.

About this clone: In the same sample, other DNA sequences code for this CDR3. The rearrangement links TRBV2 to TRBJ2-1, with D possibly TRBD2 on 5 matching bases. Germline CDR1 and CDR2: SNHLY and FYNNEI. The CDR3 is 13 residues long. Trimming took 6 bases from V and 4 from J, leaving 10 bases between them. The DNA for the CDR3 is TGTGCCAGCAGGGCCCGGACTTACAATGAGCAGTTCTTC. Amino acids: CASRARTYNEQFF.

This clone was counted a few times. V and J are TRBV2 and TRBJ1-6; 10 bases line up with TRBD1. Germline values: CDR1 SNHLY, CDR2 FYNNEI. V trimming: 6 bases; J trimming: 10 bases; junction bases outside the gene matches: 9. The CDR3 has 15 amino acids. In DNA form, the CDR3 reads TGTGCCAGCAGGGGGAGGACAGGGGGGTTCTCACCCCTCCACTTT. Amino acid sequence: CASRGRTGGFSPLHF.

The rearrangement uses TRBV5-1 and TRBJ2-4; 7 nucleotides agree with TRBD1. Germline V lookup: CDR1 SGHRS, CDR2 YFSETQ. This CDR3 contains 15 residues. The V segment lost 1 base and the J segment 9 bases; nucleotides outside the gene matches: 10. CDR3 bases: TGCGCCAGCAGCTTGTGGGACAGCACCCTCGGCATTCAGTACTTC. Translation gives CASSLWDSTLGIQYF.

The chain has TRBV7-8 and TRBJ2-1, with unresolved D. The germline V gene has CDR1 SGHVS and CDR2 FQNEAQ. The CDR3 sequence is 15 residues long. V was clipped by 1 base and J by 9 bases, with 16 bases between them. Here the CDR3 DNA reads TGTGCCAGCAGCTTAGATTTCACGACCCCAGGTGAGCAGTTCTTC. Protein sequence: CASSLDFTTPGEQFF.

In DNA form, the CDR3 reads TGTGCCAGCTCACCATCAACCCCGCAGGGGGTTCAGCCCCAGCATTTT. The encoded protein is CASSPSTPQGVQPQHF. V usage is TRBV18 and J usage is TRBJ1-5, with 7 bases matching TRBD1. Germline V CDR1 and CDR2: KGHSH, LQKENI. With 2 bases clipped from V and 6 bases from J, the junction kept 10 bases outside the gene matches. The CDR3 has 16 amino acids.

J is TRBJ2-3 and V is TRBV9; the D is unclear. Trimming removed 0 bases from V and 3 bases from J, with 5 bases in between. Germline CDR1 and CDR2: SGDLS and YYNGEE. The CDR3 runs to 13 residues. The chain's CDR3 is CASSVGTTDTQYF. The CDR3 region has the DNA TGTGCCAGCAGCGTAGGCACGACAGATACGCAGTATTTT. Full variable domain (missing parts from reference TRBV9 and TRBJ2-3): DSGVTQTPKHLITATGQRVTLRCSPRSGDLSVYWYQQSLDQGLQFLIQYYNGEERAKGNILERFSAQQFPDLHSELNLSSLELGDSALYFCASSVGTTDTQYFGPGTRLTVL.

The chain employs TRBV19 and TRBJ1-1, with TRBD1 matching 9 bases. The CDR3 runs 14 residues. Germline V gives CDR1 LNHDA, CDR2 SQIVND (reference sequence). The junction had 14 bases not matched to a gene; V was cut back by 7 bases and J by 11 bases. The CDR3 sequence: CASNSQDRGWAAFF. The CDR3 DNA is TGTGCCAGTAACTCCCAGGACAGGGGTTGGGCGGCTTTCTTT.

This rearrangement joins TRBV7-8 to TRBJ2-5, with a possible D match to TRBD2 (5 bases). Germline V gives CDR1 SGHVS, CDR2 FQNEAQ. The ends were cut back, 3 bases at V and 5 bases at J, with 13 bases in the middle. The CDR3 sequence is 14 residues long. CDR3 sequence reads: CASSFSGMWETQYF. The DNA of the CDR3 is TGTGCCAGCAGCTTCTCGGGAATGTGGGAGACCCAGTACTTC.

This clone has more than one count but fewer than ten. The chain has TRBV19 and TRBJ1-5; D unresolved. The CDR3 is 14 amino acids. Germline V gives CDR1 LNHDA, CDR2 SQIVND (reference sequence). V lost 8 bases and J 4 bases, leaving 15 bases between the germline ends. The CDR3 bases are TGTGCCAGTGGTGTTGCCGGGCCGAATCAGCCCCAGCATTTT. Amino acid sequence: CASGVAGPNQPQHF.

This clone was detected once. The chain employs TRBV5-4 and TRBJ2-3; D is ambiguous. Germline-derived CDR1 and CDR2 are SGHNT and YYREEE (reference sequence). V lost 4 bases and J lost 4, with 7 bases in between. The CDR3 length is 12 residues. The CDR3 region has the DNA TGTGCCAGCAGCCTATCCTCAGATACGCAGTATTTT. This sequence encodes CASSLSSDTQYF.